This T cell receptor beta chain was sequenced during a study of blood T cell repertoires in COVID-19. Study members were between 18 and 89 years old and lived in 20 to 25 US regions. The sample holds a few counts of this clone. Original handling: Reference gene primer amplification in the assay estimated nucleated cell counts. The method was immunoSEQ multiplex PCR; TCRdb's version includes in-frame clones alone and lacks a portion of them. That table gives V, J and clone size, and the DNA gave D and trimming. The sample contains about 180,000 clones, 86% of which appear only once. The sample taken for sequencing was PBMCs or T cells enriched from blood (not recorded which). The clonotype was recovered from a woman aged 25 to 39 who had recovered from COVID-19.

This CDR3 reads CASRMESKGGELFF. The DNA for the CDR3 is TGTGCCAGCAGAATGGAGAGCAAAGGCGGGGAGCTGTTTTTT. The chain joins TRBV6-5 to TRBJ2-2; D gene unclear. V gave up 6 bases and J gave up 7 bases, with 15 bases separating them. Germline CDR1 is MNHEY and CDR2 is SVGAGI. This CDR3 is built from 14 residues.